What follows describes a single TCR beta chain. The sample comes from a study of blood T cells in healthy people across ages. Per sample, a minimum of 6 million PBMCs were isolated. A second PCR of roughly 6 to 12 cycles used a sample-barcoded 5' primer and a J-beta primer mix. TCRdb used MiXCR to reprocess the 5' RACE reads, holding one entry per CDR3 protein. This sample yields nearly 800,000 distinct CDR3 sequences, of which around a quarter are seen a single time; approximately 3.7% belongs to the top ten. V shed 4 bases, J shed 6 bases, and the junction held 8 bases outside the gene matches. This CDR3 is 15 amino acids long. Germline V gene sequence: CDR1 MNHEY, CDR2 SVGAGI. These same data were also listed under a study on T cells of mothers and their children. As that report states: Second-PCR amplification with M1S added sample barcodes and 2-4 random nucleotides.

The sample was blood. The chain joins TRBV6-5 to TRBJ1-2; TRBD1 matches 10 bases. This TCR was sampled from a boy under 18 in good health. DNA for the CDR3: TGTGCCAGCAGTTCGGGACAGGGGAGCGTAGATGGCTACACCTTC. This encodes CASSSGQGSVDGYTF.